These T cell receptor beta chains were read from a single sample in a study of blood T cells in healthy people across ages. One entry per CDR3 protein, called by TCRdb with MiXCR from the 5' RACE reads. The sample has hundreds of thousands of distinct CDR3 sequences, about 51% seen once; the top ten hold roughly 12%. Specimen: blood. The source of these receptors is a woman of 80 years or more in good health. Each CDR3 is given with its conserved first and last residue. A D gene is named only where the DNA matches it firmly. A row's size may be missing; if present it is once, few, many or a size class.

j_call: TRBJ1-6; v_call: TRBV7-2; d_call: TRBD1; clone_size: .; cdr3_aa: CASGWDRGNSLHF; cdr3_nt: TGTGCCAGCGGATGGGACAGGGGTAATTCCCTCCACTTT
j_call: TRBJ2-3; v_call: TRBV7-9; d_call: .; clone_size: .; cdr3_aa: CASSLWLLKDTQYF; cdr3_nt: TGTGCCAGCAGCTTGTGGCTCCTCAAAGACACGCAGTATTTT
j_call: TRBJ1-5; v_call: TRBV7-3; d_call: .; clone_size: .; cdr3_aa: CASPRREGNQPQHF; cdr3_nt: TGTGCCAGCCCCCGGCGGGAGGGAAATCAGCCCCAGCATTTT
j_call: TRBJ1-2; v_call: TRBV10-3; d_call: TRBD1; clone_size: .; cdr3_aa: CAISESTGIEGYTF; cdr3_nt: TGTGCCATCAGTGAGTCGACAGGGATAGAGGGCTACACCTTC
j_call: TRBJ2-5; v_call: TRBV5-4; d_call: TRBD2; clone_size: .; cdr3_aa: CASSLAGLASGRETQYF; cdr3_nt: TGTGCCAGCAGCTTGGCCGGTTTGGCTAGCGGGAGGGAGACCCAGTACTTC
j_call: TRBJ1-5; v_call: TRBV7-9; d_call: .; clone_size: .; cdr3_aa: CASSITPRSGISGNQPQHF; cdr3_nt: TGTGCCAGCAGCATAACCCCCCGGTCAGGTATTAGCGGCAATCAGCCCCAGCATTTT
j_call: TRBJ2-7; v_call: TRBV29-1; d_call: .; clone_size: many; cdr3_aa: CSAVTGYEQYF; cdr3_nt: TGCAGCGCCGTCACAGGCTACGAGCAGTACTTC
j_call: TRBJ2-5; v_call: TRBV6-5; d_call: .; clone_size: many; cdr3_aa: CASSYSIGGVRETQYF; cdr3_nt: TGTGCCAGCAGTTACTCGATTGGCGGGGTTAGAGAGACCCAGTACTTC
j_call: TRBJ1-5; v_call: TRBV7-2; d_call: .; clone_size: .; cdr3_aa: CASNNKAGLGQPQHF; cdr3_nt: TGTGCCAGCAACAACAAAGCAGGGTTGGGGCAGCCCCAGCATTTT
j_call: TRBJ2-1; v_call: TRBV7-6; d_call: TRBD1; clone_size: .; cdr3_aa: CASSFQGGDSSYNEQFF; cdr3_nt: TGTGCCAGCAGCTTTCAAGGGGGCGATAGCTCCTACAATGAGCAGTTCTTC
j_call: TRBJ2-3; v_call: TRBV12-3/TRBV12-4; d_call: TRBD2; clone_size: .; cdr3_aa: CASSPGTSGTYTDTQYF; cdr3_nt: TGTGCCAGCAGCCCCGGGACTAGCGGGACTTACACAGATACGCAGTATTTT
j_call: TRBJ1-6; v_call: TRBV28; d_call: TRBD1; clone_size: .; cdr3_aa: CASSFLDREIPPLHF; cdr3_nt: TGTGCCAGCAGTTTCTTGGACAGGGAAATTCCACCCCTCCACTTT
j_call: TRBJ2-5; v_call: TRBV3-1; d_call: .; clone_size: .; cdr3_aa: CASSHRGLRGFETQYF; cdr3_nt: TGTGCCAGCAGCCATCGGGGACTTAGAGGCTTCGAGACCCAGTACTTC
j_call: TRBJ1-1; v_call: TRBV7-2; d_call: .; clone_size: .; cdr3_aa: CTSSPYSSLEAFF; cdr3_nt: TGTACCAGCAGCCCCTATTCTTCTTTAGAAGCTTTCTTT
j_call: TRBJ2-3; v_call: TRBV11-2; d_call: .; clone_size: few; cdr3_aa: CASSLRGADTDTQYF; cdr3_nt: TGTGCCAGCAGCTTACGCGGGGCCGACACAGATACGCAGTATTTT
j_call: TRBJ2-5; v_call: TRBV15; d_call: .; clone_size: few; cdr3_aa: CATSRIGGETQYF; cdr3_nt: TGTGCCACCAGCAGAATCGGAGGGGAGACCCAGTACTTC
j_call: TRBJ2-3; v_call: TRBV7-2; d_call: .; clone_size: many; cdr3_aa: CASSFAEADTQYF; cdr3_nt: TGTGCCAGCAGCTTCGCCGAGGCAGATACGCAGTATTTT
j_call: TRBJ2-7; v_call: TRBV10-3; d_call: .; clone_size: .; cdr3_aa: CAISSGPMSSYEQYF; cdr3_nt: TGTGCCATCAGCTCGGGGCCAATGAGCTCCTACGAGCAGTACTTC
j_call: TRBJ2-3; v_call: TRBV4-2; d_call: TRBD2; clone_size: .; cdr3_aa: CASSHAGLAGSTDTQYF; cdr3_nt: TGTGCCAGCAGCCATGCGGGACTAGCGGGGAGCACAGATACGCAGTATTTT
j_call: TRBJ2-3; v_call: TRBV20-1; d_call: TRBD2; clone_size: few; cdr3_aa: CSAIAGGDTQYF; cdr3_nt: TGCAGTGCTATAGCGGGAGGGGATACGCAGTATTTT
j_call: TRBJ2-3; v_call: TRBV3-1; d_call: TRBD2; clone_size: many; cdr3_aa: CASSQAGSGSGTQYF; cdr3_nt: TGTGCCAGCAGCCAAGCTGGTAGCGGGAGTGGTACGCAGTATTTT
j_call: TRBJ1-1; v_call: TRBV29-1; d_call: .; clone_size: .; cdr3_aa: CSVEEGHRANTEAFF; cdr3_nt: TGCAGCGTTGAAGAGGGTCATCGCGCGAACACTGAAGCTTTCTTT
j_call: TRBJ1-1; v_call: TRBV18; d_call: .; clone_size: .; cdr3_aa: CASSPLDLAGAFF; cdr3_nt: TGTGCCAGCTCACCTTTAGACCTGGCGGGGGCTTTCTTT
j_call: TRBJ1-1; v_call: TRBV12-3/TRBV12-4; d_call: .; clone_size: few; cdr3_aa: CASSPRGEATEAFF; cdr3_nt: TGTGCCAGCAGCCCTAGGGGGGAGGCCACTGAAGCTTTCTTT
j_call: TRBJ2-3; v_call: TRBV10-1; d_call: TRBD1; clone_size: .; cdr3_aa: CASSDPGTEGTDTQYF; cdr3_nt: TGCGCCAGCAGTGACCCCGGGACAGAGGGGACAGATACGCAGTATTTT
j_call: TRBJ2-5; v_call: TRBV5-1; d_call: .; clone_size: few; cdr3_aa: CASSVVVAEETQYF; cdr3_nt: TGCGCCAGCAGCGTGGTGGTGGCGGAAGAGACCCAGTACTTC
j_call: TRBJ2-3; v_call: TRBV5-1; d_call: .; clone_size: many; cdr3_aa: CASTIDSGTDTQYF; cdr3_nt: TGCGCCAGCACTATAGACAGCGGAACAGATACGCAGTATTTT
j_call: TRBJ1-2; v_call: TRBV7-9; d_call: .; clone_size: .; cdr3_aa: CVSSSRPPDGYTF; cdr3_nt: TGTGTCAGCAGCTCACGACCCCCCGACGGCTACACCTTC
j_call: TRBJ2-1; v_call: TRBV12-3/TRBV12-4; d_call: TRBD2; clone_size: .; cdr3_aa: CASSQTSGVEQFF; cdr3_nt: TGTGCCAGCAGCCAGACTAGCGGGGTAGAGCAGTTCTTC
j_call: TRBJ2-7; v_call: TRBV7-6; d_call: .; clone_size: .; cdr3_aa: CASSPEGQGIDEQYF; cdr3_nt: TGTGCCAGCAGCCCCGAGGGCCAGGGGATCGACGAGCAGTACTTC
j_call: TRBJ2-7; v_call: TRBV6-5; d_call: TRBD1; clone_size: once; cdr3_aa: CASSSPDRGSYEQYF; cdr3_nt: TGTGCCAGCAGTTCCCCAGACAGGGGATCCTACGAGCAGTACTTC
j_call: TRBJ2-1; v_call: TRBV3-1; d_call: .; clone_size: many; cdr3_aa: CASSQVRGPYNEQFF; cdr3_nt: TGTGCCAGCAGCCAAGTGCGGGGACCCTACAATGAGCAGTTCTTC
j_call: TRBJ1-1; v_call: TRBV7-2; d_call: .; clone_size: .; cdr3_aa: CASSLLAGTEAFF; cdr3_nt: TGTGCCAGCAGCTTATTGGCCGGTACTGAAGCTTTCTTT
j_call: TRBJ1-6; v_call: TRBV3-1; d_call: .; clone_size: many; cdr3_aa: CASSAKITSPLHF; cdr3_nt: TGTGCCAGCAGCGCAAAAATAACTTCACCCCTCCACTTT
j_call: TRBJ2-5; v_call: TRBV5-5; d_call: TRBD1; clone_size: .; cdr3_aa: CASSLDRGQSYNEQYF; cdr3_nt: TGTGCCAGCAGCTTGGATAGGGGACAGAGTTACAATGAGCAGTACTTC
j_call: TRBJ2-3; v_call: TRBV6-5; d_call: .; clone_size: many; cdr3_aa: CASSSRVGDTQYF; cdr3_nt: TGTGCCAGCAGTAGCAGGGTAGGGGATACGCAGTATTTT
j_call: TRBJ1-2; v_call: TRBV11-3; d_call: .; clone_size: many; cdr3_aa: CEGRGGYTF; cdr3_nt: TGTGAGGGACGAGGGGGCTACACCTTC
j_call: TRBJ2-2; v_call: TRBV5-1; d_call: .; clone_size: .; cdr3_aa: CASSLQALVTGELFF; cdr3_nt: TGCGCCAGCAGCTTGCAGGCTTTGGTTACCGGGGAGCTGTTTTTT
j_call: TRBJ2-6; v_call: TRBV12-3/TRBV12-4; d_call: .; clone_size: .; cdr3_aa: CASTQGTLSSGANVLTF; cdr3_nt: TGTGCCAGCACCCAAGGGACACTTAGCTCTGGGGCCAACGTCCTGACTTTC
j_call: TRBJ2-7; v_call: TRBV20-1; d_call: .; clone_size: .; cdr3_aa: CSAIFFVTGSYEQYF; cdr3_nt: TGCAGTGCTATATTCTTCGTGACAGGCTCCTACGAGCAGTACTTC
j_call: TRBJ2-3; v_call: TRBV12-5; d_call: TRBD1; clone_size: .; cdr3_aa: CASGGQGTPGTQYF; cdr3_nt: TGTGCTAGTGGTGGACAGGGTACCCCAGGTACGCAGTATTTT